This T cell receptor beta chain came from a study of cytomegalovirus exposure and HLA in healthy donors. The study, taken as a whole, reports: A later analysis found first-cohort TCR clusters tended to co-occur in the approximately 110 validation repertoires. Reportedly, cytomegalovirus status was diagnosed with high sensitivity and specificity.

This clone was recorded many times. Its antigen is unidentified. Additional DNA sequences in this sample encode the identical CDR3. The trim removed 0 bases at V and 3 bases at J, leaving 0 bases unmatched. The CDR3 has 15 residues. Germline lookup yields CDR1 MRHNA and CDR2 SNTAGT. The assay was immunoSEQ multiplex PCR, and TCRdb's table has in-frame clones only and misses some. The sample holds hundreds of thousands of clones, about nine tenths seen once. The V gene is TRBV6-4, the J gene TRBJ2-1, with 9 bases matching TRBD2. The sequence came from a young woman in good health and CMV-seropositive. Sequencing input: PBMCs. CDR3 coding DNA: TGTGCCAGCAGTGACTCTAGCGGGAGCTACAATGAGCAGTTCTTC. Translated, it gives CASSDSSGSYNEQFF.